This passage covers 2 T cell receptor beta chains from one sample sequenced in a study of T-cell reconstitution after alpha-beta-depleted transplantation in children. For TCRbeta, the library was prepared with unique molecular identifiers. In TCRdb, the PCR reads were re-called with MiXCR into one record per CDR3 protein. The sample yields some 100,000 distinct CDR3 sequences, 20% to 30% seen once. The specimen comprised PBMCs, sampled before TCRalphabeta/CD19-depleted stem cell transplant. The receptors derive from a boy aged 2-9 years with acute lymphoblastic leukemia, due to receive a stem cell transplant.

The rearrangement joins TRBV29-1 to TRBJ1-5; 8 bases fit TRBD1. The V segment lost 5 bases and the J segment 2 bases; nucleotides outside the gene matches: 5. Per germline, CDR1 SQVTM and CDR2 ANQGSEA. There are 14 residues in the CDR3. CDR3 in DNA: TGCAGCGTTTCAGGGGGCAGGGGCAATCAGCCCCAGCATTTT. Protein product: CSVSGGRGNQPQHF.

This clonotype was found a few times. The chain is built from TRBV5-1 and TRBJ2-3, with TRBD1 matching over 8 bases. The V and J ends lost 7 bases and 4 bases, in that order; junction bases with no gene match: 5. CDR1 SGHRS and CDR2 YFSETQ come from the germline V gene. The CDR3 extends over 13 amino acids. CDR3 sequence reads: CASYTGGSDTQYF. CDR3 nucleotides: TGCGCCAGCTATACAGGGGGTTCAGATACGCAGTATTTT.